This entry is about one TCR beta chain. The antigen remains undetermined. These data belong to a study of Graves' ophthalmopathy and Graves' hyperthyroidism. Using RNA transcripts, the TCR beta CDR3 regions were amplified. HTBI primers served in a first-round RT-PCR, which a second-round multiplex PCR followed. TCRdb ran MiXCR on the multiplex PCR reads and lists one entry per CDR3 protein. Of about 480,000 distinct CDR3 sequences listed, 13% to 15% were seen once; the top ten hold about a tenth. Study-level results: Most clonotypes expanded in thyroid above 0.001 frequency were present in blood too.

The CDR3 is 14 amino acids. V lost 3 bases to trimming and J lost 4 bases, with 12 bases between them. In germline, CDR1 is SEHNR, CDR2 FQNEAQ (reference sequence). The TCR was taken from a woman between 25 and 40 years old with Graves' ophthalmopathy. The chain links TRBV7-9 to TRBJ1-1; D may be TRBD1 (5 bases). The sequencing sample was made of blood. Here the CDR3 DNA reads TGTGCCAGCAGCTTCCAGGGACGATCCACTGAAGCTTTCTTT. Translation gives CASSFQGRSTEAFF.